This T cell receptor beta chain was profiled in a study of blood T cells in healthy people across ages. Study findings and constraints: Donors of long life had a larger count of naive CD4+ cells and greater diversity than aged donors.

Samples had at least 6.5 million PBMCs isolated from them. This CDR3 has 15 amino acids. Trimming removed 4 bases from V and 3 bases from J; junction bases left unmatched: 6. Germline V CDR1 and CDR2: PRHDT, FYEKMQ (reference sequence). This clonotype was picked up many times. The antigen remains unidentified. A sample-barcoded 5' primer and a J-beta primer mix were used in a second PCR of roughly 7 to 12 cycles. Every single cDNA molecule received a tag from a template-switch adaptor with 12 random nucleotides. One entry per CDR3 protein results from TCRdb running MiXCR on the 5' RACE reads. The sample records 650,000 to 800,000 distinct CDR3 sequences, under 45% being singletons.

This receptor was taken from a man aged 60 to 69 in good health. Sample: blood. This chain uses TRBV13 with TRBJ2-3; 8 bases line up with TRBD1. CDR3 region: CASSSRQGLTDTQYF. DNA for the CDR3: TGTGCCAGCAGCTCACGACAGGGGTTGACAGATACGCAGTATTTT.